The TCR beta chain described here comes from a study of blood T cell repertoires in COVID-19. Clones were read by immunoSEQ multiplex PCR, and TCRdb kept only the in-frame ones, dropping some. The sample holds approximately 270,000 clones; more than 65% are singletons and the top ten take around 14%. The sample holds one count of this clone. This TCR was sampled from a person aged 70 to 80 with COVID-19, enrolled during active disease. Sequencing was carried out using peripheral blood.

The CDR3 DNA reads as TGTGCCAGCAGCTTAGCGGGACAACCAAAGGGGCAGCCCCAGCATTTT. Its protein is CASSLAGQPKGQPQHF. The V call is TRBV7-2, the J call TRBJ1-5; tentatively, D is TRBD1 (6 bases). Germline assignment: CDR1 SGHTA and CDR2 FQGNSA. The CDR3 totals 16 residues. V was shortened by 0 bases and J by 7 bases, with 16 bases between the two germline ends. The full variable domain, with the rest looked up from reference TRBV7-2 and TRBJ1-5, is GAGVSQSPSNKVTEKGKDVELRCDPISGHTALYWYRQSLGQGLEFLIYFQGNSAPDKSGLPSDRFSAERTGGSVSTLTIQRTQQEDSAVYLCASSLAGQPKGQPQHFGDGTRLSIL.